Listed here are 17 T cell receptor beta chains from one sample, sequenced in a study of T cell repertoires in cytomegalovirus infection. The antigens these receptors bind are not known. TCRdb called the reads again in MiXCR, with one record for every CDR3 protein. The sample lists around 300,000 distinct CDR3 sequences, 20% to 25% occurring once. The specimen comprised cultured PBMCs, sampled from culture after CMV antigen stimulation. The receptors here all came from a human donor in good health (CMV status not recorded). Some clones in this sample may be carry-over from other donors' samples.

This clonotype was recorded a few times. V usage is TRBV7-8 and J usage is TRBJ1-2, with 9 nucleotides matching TRBD1. The V segment lost 3 bases and the J segment 5 bases; nucleotides outside the gene matches: 7. This CDR3 contains 15 residues. Germline CDR1 SGHVS, CDR2 FQNEAQ. CDR3 sequence: CASSFSTGGVYGYTF. The CDR3 nucleotides are TGTGCCAGCAGCTTCAGTACAGGGGGCGTATATGGCTACACCTTC.

The chain combines TRBV5-6 with TRBJ2-3, with 7 bases aligning to TRBD2. Losses at the gene ends were 1 base for V and 6 bases for J; bases not matched to a gene: 5. CDR1 and CDR2 from the germline V gene are SGHDT and YYEEEE. The CDR3 covers 14 residues. Here the CDR3 DNA reads TGTGCCAGCAGCTTGTGGGGAGGGTTGGATACGCAGTATTTT. Its translation is CASSLWGGLDTQYF.

This clonotype was observed a few times. V usage is TRBV4-1 and J usage is TRBJ2-1; D remains unclear. The CDR3 extends over 16 amino acids. Germline CDR1 reads MGHRA; CDR2 reads YSYEKL. With 0 bases removed from V and 0 bases from J, the gap between germline ends came to 9 bases. Here the CDR3 DNA reads TGCGCCAGCAGCCAAGACGGGTCAAGCTCCTACAATGAGCAGTTCTTC. As protein: CASSQDGSSSYNEQFF.

This chain connects TRBV14 to TRBJ2-1, with 14 bases identical to TRBD2. From germline, CDR1 is SGHDN and CDR2 FVKESK. This CDR3 contains 20 residues. J gave up 0 bases and V 3 bases, and 10 bases lay outside the gene matches. The CDR3 reads CASSHGTSGSFPPSYNEQFF. Written as DNA, the CDR3 is TGTGCCAGCAGCCACGGGACTAGCGGGAGTTTTCCCCCCTCCTACAATGAGCAGTTCTTC.

The chain's CDR3 is CASSFKETLYF. In nucleotides, the CDR3 is TGTGCCAGCAGCTTCAAGGAGACTCTCTATTTT. This rearrangement joins TRBV7-6 to TRBJ1-3; D unclear. This CDR3 spans 11 amino acids. V shed 3 bases and J shed 16 bases, with 13 bases lying between them. Germline CDR1 reads SGHVS; CDR2 reads FNYEAQ.

The chain recombines TRBV28 with TRBJ2-3; D unresolved. From germline, CDR1 is MDHEN and CDR2 SYDVKM. V lost 3 bases and J lost 0, with 7 bases in between. The CDR3 is made up of 14 amino acids. In nucleotides, the CDR3 is TGTGCCAGCAGTTTTGGTGCTAGCACAGATACGCAGTATTTT. Translation gives CASSFGASTDTQYF.

The chain is built from TRBV19 and TRBJ1-4, with TRBD1 matching over 7 bases. CDR1 and CDR2 (germline): LNHDA, SQIVND (reference sequence). V shed 5 bases, J shed 5 bases, and the junction held 5 bases outside the gene matches. This CDR3 is built from 14 residues. The CDR3 is CASSLQGLNEKLFF. In nucleotides, the CDR3 is TGTGCCAGTAGTTTACAGGGGCTCAATGAAAAACTGTTTTTT.

The rearrangement links TRBV7-9 to TRBJ2-7; D not certain. This CDR3 region has 13 residues. Germline-derived CDR1 and CDR2 are SEHNR and FQNEAQ (reference sequence). The germline V and J ends were trimmed by 5 bases and 2 bases, with 10 bases remaining between them. CDR3 bases: TGTGCCAGCAGCCCAGAGACCCCCTACGAGCAGTACTTC. This encodes CASSPETPYEQYF.

The CDR3: CASSQEGQYNSPLHF. CDR3 DNA: TGTGCCAGCAGCCAAGAGGGGCAGTATAATTCACCCCTCCACTTT. V usage is TRBV3-1 and J usage is TRBJ1-6, with D possibly being TRBD1 (5 bases). Trimming removed 0 bases at V and 4 bases at J, with 7 bases between. Germline CDR1 LGHDT, CDR2 YNNKEL (reference sequence). The CDR3 is 15 amino acids.

This clonotype was recorded a few times. The chain carries TRBV7-3 and TRBJ2-5; 12 nucleotides match TRBD1. The CDR3 is made up of 15 amino acids. J gave up 5 bases and V 1 base, and 2 bases lay outside the gene matches. Germline V lookup: CDR1 SGHTA, CDR2 FQGTGA. CDR3 nucleotides: TGTGCCAGCAGCTTAATGGGACAGGGGGCGGAGACCCAGTACTTC. Translation gives CASSLMGQGAETQYF.

This clonotype has a count of ten or more. The V gene is TRBV4-3, the J gene TRBJ2-5; TRBD1 matches at 8 bases. The V and J ends lost 4 bases and 4 bases, in that order; junction bases with no gene match: 8. The CDR3 has 15 amino acids. CDR1 is LGHNA and CDR2 is YSLEER in the germline V gene. The CDR3 loop reads CASSPTGGGGETQYF. The CDR3 DNA is TGCGCCAGCAGCCCCACAGGGGGTGGGGGAGAGACCCAGTACTTC.

The chain joins TRBV4-3 to TRBJ2-1, with D perhaps matching TRBD1 or TRBD2 (5 bases each). The V gene lost 0 bases and the J gene lost 1 base, with 19 bases spanning the gap. Germline CDR1 is LGHNA and CDR2 is YSLEER. The CDR3 is 19 residues long. In DNA, the CDR3 is TGCGCCAGCAGCCAAGATTTGAGGGCCCGAGGGGTGTCCTACAATGAGCAGTTCTTC. Protein sequence: CASSQDLRARGVSYNEQFF.

The V call is TRBV4-2, the J call TRBJ1-2; perhaps TRBD1 as D (6 bases). Germline lookup yields CDR1 LGHNA and CDR2 YNFKEQ. The CDR3 is 14 amino acids. V was cut by 4 bases and J by 1 base, with 10 bases left in between. The CDR3 nucleotides are TGTGCCAGCAGCCCCACAGGGCTTAACTATGGCTACACCTTC. Its protein is CASSPTGLNYGYTF.

This clonotype occurred a few times. The rearrangement joins TRBV30 to TRBJ1-4, with D maybe TRBD1 (6 bases). V was pared by 1 base and J by 10 bases, with 13 bases between. The germline gives CDR1 GTSNPN, CDR2 SVGIG (reference sequence). This CDR3 is 13 amino acids long. This chain's CDR3 is CAWSAGDGGKLFF. For the CDR3, the DNA is TGTGCCTGGAGTGCAGGGGACGGGGGAAAACTGTTTTTT.

This clonotype was detected ten times or more. The chain links TRBV12-5 to TRBJ1-1; D is possibly TRBD1 (5 bases). The CDR3 spans 14 residues. Looked up from germline, CDR1 is LGHNT and CDR2 is FRNRAP. Trimming cost V 1 base and J 3 bases, with 9 bases left between them. The CDR3: CASGLEGPDTEAFF. The DNA for the CDR3 is TGTGCTAGTGGTTTGGAGGGGCCGGACACTGAAGCTTTCTTT.

This sequence joins TRBV12-3 or TRBV12-4 and TRBJ2-3; the D gene is possibly TRBD2 (6 bases). This CDR3 comprises 14 residues. V lost 5 bases and J 5 bases, leaving 14 bases between the germline ends. The CDR3 loop is CASSAGPLGDTQYF. The CDR3 DNA reads TGTGCCAGCAGTGCGGGGCCCCTTGGAGATACGCAGTATTTT.

This clonotype was seen more than once but under ten times. This chain uses TRBV18 with TRBJ1-6; tentatively, D is TRBD1 (5 bases). The V and J ends lost 0 bases and 7 bases respectively, with 16 bases between them. CDR1 and CDR2 (germline): KGHSH, LQKENI. This CDR3 spans 17 amino acids. As DNA, the CDR3 is TGTGCCAGCTCACCACCCGGGATGGGGGGAACAAATTCACCCCTCCACTTT. This codes for CASSPPGMGGTNSPLHF.